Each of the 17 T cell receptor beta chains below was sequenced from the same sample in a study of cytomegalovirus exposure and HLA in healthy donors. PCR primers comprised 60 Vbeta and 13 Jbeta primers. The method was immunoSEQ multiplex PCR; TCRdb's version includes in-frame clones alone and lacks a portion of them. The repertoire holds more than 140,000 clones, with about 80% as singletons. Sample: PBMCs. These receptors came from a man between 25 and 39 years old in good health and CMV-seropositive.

This CDR3 is CASSLGGGQGSGELFF. CDR3 coding DNA: TGTGCCAGCAGCTTAGGAGGGGGACAGGGTTCCGGGGAGCTGTTTTTT. The chain combines TRBV7-8 with TRBJ2-2; TRBD1 matches 9 bases. The CDR3 is made up of 16 amino acids. CDR1 and CDR2 from the germline V gene are SGHVS and FQNEAQ. J gave up 6 bases and V 1 base, and 6 bases lay outside the gene matches.

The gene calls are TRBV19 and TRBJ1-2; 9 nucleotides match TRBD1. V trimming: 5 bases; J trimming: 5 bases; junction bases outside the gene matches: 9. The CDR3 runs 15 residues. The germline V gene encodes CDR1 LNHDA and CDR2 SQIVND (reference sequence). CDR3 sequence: CASSPWDRVEYGYTF. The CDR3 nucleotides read TGTGCCAGTAGTCCCTGGGACAGGGTTGAGTATGGCTACACCTTC.

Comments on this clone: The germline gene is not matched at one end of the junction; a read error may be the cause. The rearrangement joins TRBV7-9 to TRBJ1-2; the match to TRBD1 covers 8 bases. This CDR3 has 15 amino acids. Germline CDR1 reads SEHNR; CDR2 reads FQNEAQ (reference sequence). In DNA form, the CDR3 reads TGTTCCAGCAGCTTGCCCGTGGACAGGGACTATGGCTACACCTTC. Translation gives CSSSLPVDRDYGYTF.

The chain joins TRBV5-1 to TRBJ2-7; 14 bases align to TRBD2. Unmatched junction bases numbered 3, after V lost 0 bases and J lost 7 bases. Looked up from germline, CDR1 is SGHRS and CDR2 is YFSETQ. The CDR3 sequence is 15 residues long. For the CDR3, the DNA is TGCGCCAGCAGCTTGGGGGGACTAGCGGGAGATGAGCAGTACTTC. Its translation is CASSLGGLAGDEQYF.

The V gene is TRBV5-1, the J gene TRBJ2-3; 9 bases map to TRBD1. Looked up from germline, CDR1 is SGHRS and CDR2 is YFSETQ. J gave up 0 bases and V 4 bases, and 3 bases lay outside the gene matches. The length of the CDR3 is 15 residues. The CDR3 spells CASSVGTGSTDTQYF. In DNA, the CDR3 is TGCGCCAGCAGCGTAGGGACAGGGAGCACAGATACGCAGTATTTT. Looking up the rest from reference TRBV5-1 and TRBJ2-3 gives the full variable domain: KAGVTQTPRYLIKTRGQQVTLSCSPISGHRSVSWYQQTPGQGLQFLFEYFSETQRNKGNFPGRFSGRQFSNSRSEMNVSTLELGDSALYLCASSVGTGSTDTQYFGPGTRLTVL.

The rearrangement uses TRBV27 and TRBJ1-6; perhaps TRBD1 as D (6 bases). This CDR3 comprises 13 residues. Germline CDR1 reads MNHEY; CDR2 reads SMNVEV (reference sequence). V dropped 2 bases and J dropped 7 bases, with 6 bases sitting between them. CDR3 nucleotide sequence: TGTGCCAGCAGTTTAGGGGGCAATTCACCCCTCCACTTT. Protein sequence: CASSLGGNSPLHF.

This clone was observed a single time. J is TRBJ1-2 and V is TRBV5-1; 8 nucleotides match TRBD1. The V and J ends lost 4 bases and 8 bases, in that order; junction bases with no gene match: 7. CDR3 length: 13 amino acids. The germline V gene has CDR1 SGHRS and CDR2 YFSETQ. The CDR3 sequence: CASSADRVGGYTF. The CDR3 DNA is TGCGCCAGCAGCGCGGACAGGGTAGGAGGCTACACCTTC.

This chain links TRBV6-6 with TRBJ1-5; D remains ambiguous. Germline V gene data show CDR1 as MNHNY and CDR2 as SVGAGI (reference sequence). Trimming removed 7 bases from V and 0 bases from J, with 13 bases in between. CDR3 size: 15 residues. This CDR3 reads CASKKGGISNQPQHF. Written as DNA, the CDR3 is TGTGCCAGCAAAAAGGGAGGGATTAGCAATCAGCCCCAGCATTTT.

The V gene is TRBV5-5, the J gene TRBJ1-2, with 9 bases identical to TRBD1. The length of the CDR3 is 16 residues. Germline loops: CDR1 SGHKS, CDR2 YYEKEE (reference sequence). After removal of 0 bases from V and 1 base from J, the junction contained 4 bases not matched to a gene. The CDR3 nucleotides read TGTGCCAGCAGCTTGGGGTCGGGACAGGGTAACTATGGCTACACCTTC. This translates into CASSLGSGQGNYGYTF.

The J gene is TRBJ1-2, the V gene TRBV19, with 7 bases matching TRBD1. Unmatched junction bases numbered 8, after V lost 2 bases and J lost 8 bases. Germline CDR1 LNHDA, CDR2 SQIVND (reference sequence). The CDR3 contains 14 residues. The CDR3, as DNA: TGTGCCAGTAGTATACGGGGACAGCAGAAAGGCTACACCTTC. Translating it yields CASSIRGQQKGYTF.

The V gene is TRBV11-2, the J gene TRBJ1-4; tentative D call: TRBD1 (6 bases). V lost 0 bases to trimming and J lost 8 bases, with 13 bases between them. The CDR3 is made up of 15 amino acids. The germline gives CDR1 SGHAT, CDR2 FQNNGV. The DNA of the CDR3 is TGTGCCAGCAGCTTAGACGGACAGAGGGGGGAAAAACTGTTTTTT. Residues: CASSLDGQRGEKLFF. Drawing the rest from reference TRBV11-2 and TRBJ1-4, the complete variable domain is EAGVAQSPRYKIIEKRQSVAFWCNPISGHATLYWYQQILGQGPKLLIQFQNNGVVDDSQLPKDRFSAERLKGVDSTLKIQPAKLEDSAVYLCASSLDGQRGEKLFFGSGTQLSVL.

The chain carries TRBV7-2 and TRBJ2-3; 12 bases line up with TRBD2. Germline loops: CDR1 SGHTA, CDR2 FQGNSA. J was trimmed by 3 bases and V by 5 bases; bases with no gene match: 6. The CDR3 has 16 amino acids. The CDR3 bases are TGTGCCAGCAGCCCACGACTAGCGGGGGATACAGATACGCAGTATTTT. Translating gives CASSPRLAGDTDTQYF.

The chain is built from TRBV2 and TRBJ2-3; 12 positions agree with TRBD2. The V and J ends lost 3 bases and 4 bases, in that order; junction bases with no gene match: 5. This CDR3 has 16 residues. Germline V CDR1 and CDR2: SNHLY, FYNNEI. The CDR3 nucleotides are TGTGCCAGCAGTGATATTCCTAGCGGGAGGGCAGATACGCAGTATTTT. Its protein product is CASSDIPSGRADTQYF.

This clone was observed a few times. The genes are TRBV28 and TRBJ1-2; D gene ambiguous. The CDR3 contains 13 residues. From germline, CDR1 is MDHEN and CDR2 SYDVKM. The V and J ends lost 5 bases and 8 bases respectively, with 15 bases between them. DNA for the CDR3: TGTGCCAGCAGTAACTTCGGTGAGTTCGGCTACACCTTC. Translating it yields CASSNFGEFGYTF.

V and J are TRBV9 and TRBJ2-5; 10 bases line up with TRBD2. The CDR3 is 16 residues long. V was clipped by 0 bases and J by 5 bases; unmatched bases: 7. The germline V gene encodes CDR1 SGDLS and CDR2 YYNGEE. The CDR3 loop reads CASSVGSSGGYETQYF. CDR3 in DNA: TGTGCCAGCAGCGTAGGATCTAGCGGGGGTTACGAGACCCAGTACTTC.

CDR3 loop: CASSPPNAGGRELFF. As DNA, the CDR3 is TGTGCCAGCAGTCCCCCTAATGCGGGGGGGCGGGAGCTGTTTTTT. The chain links TRBV27 to TRBJ2-2, with 9 nucleotides matching TRBD2. Per the germline V gene, CDR1 is MNHEY and CDR2 is SMNVEV (reference sequence). J gave up 9 bases and V 5 bases, and 10 bases lay outside the gene matches. The CDR3 length is 15 residues.

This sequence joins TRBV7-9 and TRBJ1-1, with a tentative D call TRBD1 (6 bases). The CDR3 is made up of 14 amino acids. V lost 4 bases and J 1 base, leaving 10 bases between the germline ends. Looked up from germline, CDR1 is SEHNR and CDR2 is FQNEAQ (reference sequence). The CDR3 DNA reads TGTGCCAGCAGCTGGAGGGGGGGGAACACTGAAGCTTTCTTT. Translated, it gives CASSWRGGNTEAFF.